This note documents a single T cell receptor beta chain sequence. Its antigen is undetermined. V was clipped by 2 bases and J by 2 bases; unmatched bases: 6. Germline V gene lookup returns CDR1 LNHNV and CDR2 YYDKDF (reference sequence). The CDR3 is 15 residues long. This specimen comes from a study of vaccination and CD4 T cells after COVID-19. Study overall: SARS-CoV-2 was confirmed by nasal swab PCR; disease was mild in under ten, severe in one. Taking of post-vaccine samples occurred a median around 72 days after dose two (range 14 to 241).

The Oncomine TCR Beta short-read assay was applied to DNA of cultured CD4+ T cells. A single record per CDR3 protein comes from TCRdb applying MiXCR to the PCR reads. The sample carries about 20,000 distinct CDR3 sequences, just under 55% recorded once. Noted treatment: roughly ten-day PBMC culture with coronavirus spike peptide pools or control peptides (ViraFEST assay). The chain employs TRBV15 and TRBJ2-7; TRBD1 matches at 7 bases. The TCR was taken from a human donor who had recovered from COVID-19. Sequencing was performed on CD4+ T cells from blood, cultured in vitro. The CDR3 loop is CATSRYRDSTYEQYF. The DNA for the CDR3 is TGTGCCACCAGCAGATATCGGGACAGTACCTACGAGCAGTACTTC.